These 23 T cell receptor beta chains share one sample of origin, sequenced in a study of blood T cell repertoires in COVID-19. This table comes from immunoSEQ multiplex PCR, and its TCRdb copy is limited to in-frame clones, with some not included. The table shows under 450,000 clones, with roughly 90% occurring only once. The sequenced material came from PBMCs or T cells enriched from blood (not recorded which). These receptor sequences come from a woman in her 30s who had recovered from COVID-19.

V usage is TRBV24-1 and J usage is TRBJ2-1; 11 bases agree with TRBD1. The J segment lost 7 bases and the V segment lost 3 bases, leaving 13 bases of the junction unmatched. The CDR3 runs 18 residues. CDR1 KGHDR and CDR2 SFDVKD come from the germline V gene. The CDR3 DNA follows: TGTGCCACCAGTGATCGAAACTACCGGGACAGGGGGTTGAATGAGCAGTTCTTC. Amino acids: CATSDRNYRDRGLNEQFF.

This chain joins TRBV5-6 and TRBJ2-7, with 8 bases aligning to TRBD2. CDR1 is SGHDT and CDR2 is YYEEEE in the germline V gene. The V and J ends lost 5 bases and 3 bases, in that order; junction bases with no gene match: 10. CDR3 length: 15 residues. The DNA for the CDR3 is TGTGCCAGCAGTCCCCCCGGGGGGGGCGACTACGAGCAGTACTTC. Translated, it gives CASSPPGGGDYEQYF.

The rearrangement uses TRBV29-1 and TRBJ2-7; 7 bases map to TRBD1. In germline, CDR1 is SQVTM, CDR2 ANQGSEA. This CDR3 is 13 amino acids long. The V and J ends lost 7 bases and 5 bases, in that order; junction bases with no gene match: 11. Here the CDR3 DNA reads TGCAGCGCTGATCTGGGACAGACCGACGAGCAGTACTTC. This encodes CSADLGQTDEQYF.

The chain carries TRBV7-9 and TRBJ1-2; D perhaps matches TRBD1 (6 bases). This CDR3 is 13 amino acids long. The V gene lost 5 bases and the J gene lost 4 bases, with 11 bases spanning the gap. Germline lookup yields CDR1 SEHNR and CDR2 FQNEAQ (reference sequence). CDR3 amino acids: CASSQDRSYGYTF. DNA for the CDR3: TGTGCCAGCAGCCAAGACAGGAGCTATGGCTACACCTTC.

The chain combines TRBV5-6 with TRBJ2-1; tentative D call: TRBD1 (5 bases). Germline assignment: CDR1 SGHDT and CDR2 YYEEEE. The ends were cut back, 1 base at V and 10 bases at J, with 15 bases in the middle. The CDR3 is 14 residues long. The DNA of the CDR3 is TGTGCCAGCAGCTTGATAGGGGCGGTCAAAGAGCAGTTCTTC. Its translation: CASSLIGAVKEQFF.

V and J are TRBV27 and TRBJ1-2; 7 nucleotides agree with TRBD1. From germline, CDR1 is MNHEY and CDR2 SMNVEV (reference sequence). This CDR3 region has 13 residues. Trimming cost V 5 bases and J 7 bases; bases outside gene matches: 7. CDR3 sequence (DNA): TGTGCCAGCAGTCTCAGGGACAGTCGTGGCTACACCTTC. Protein: CASSLRDSRGYTF.

V gene TRBV13 combines with J gene TRBJ1-5; maybe TRBD1 (6 bases). The CDR3 extends over 15 amino acids. Germline loops: CDR1 PRHDT, CDR2 FYEKMQ (reference sequence). V lost 3 bases and J lost 7, with 16 bases in between. The CDR3 nucleotides are TGTGCCAGCAGCTTGGGAGGGGGAACGGGGCAGCCCCAGCATTTT. It translates to CASSLGGGTGQPQHF.

V is TRBV13 and J is TRBJ1-4; D unclear. V gave up 0 bases and J gave up 4 bases, with 18 bases separating them. This CDR3 contains 18 residues. Per germline, CDR1 PRHDT and CDR2 FYEKMQ (reference sequence). In DNA form, the CDR3 reads TGTGCCAGCAGCTTAGGAGCTTCGACTCGGGAAAATAATGAAAAACTGTTTTTT. Translation: CASSLGASTRENNEKLFF.

The CDR3 reads CASSDGTGNHEQYF. Written as DNA, the CDR3 is TGTGCCAGCAGCGATGGGACAGGGAACCACGAGCAGTACTTC. The gene calls are TRBV11-3 and TRBJ2-7; 9 positions agree with TRBD1. Losses at the gene ends were 5 bases for V and 5 bases for J; bases not matched to a gene: 7. The CDR3 has 14 residues. The V gene's germline CDR1 is SGHNT and CDR2 YENEEA.

This clone showed up just once. CDR3 coding DNA: TGCGCCAGCAGCCAAGAACTAGCGGGTACAGATACGCAGTATTTT. It codes for CASSQELAGTDTQYF. The chain links TRBV4-1 to TRBJ2-3, with 9 positions matching TRBD2. Germline lookup yields CDR1 MGHRA and CDR2 YSYEKL. This CDR3 has 15 amino acids. J gave up 3 bases and V 0 bases, and 1 base lay outside the gene matches.

The chain recombines TRBV14 with TRBJ2-2, with TRBD2 matching over 9 bases. The CDR3 loop spans 18 amino acids. Germline loops: CDR1 SGHDN, CDR2 FVKESK. V dropped 4 bases and J dropped 6; count of bases not matched to a gene: 15. In DNA form, the CDR3 reads TGTGCCAGCAGCCCCCTCGGGGGGAGCGGGGGGTCTTCCGGGGAGCTGTTTTTT. Translating it yields CASSPLGGSGGSSGELFF.

The rearrangement uses TRBV11-2 and TRBJ2-7, with TRBD1 matching over 7 bases. This CDR3 has 14 amino acids. V shed 2 bases, J shed 5 bases, and the junction held 6 bases outside the gene matches. Per germline, CDR1 SGHAT and CDR2 FQNNGV. The CDR3 coding sequence is TGTGCCAGCAGCTTAAGATCGAGGGGGCACGAGCAGTACTTC. Amino acid sequence: CASSLRSRGHEQYF.

This chain uses TRBV28 with TRBJ1-5; perhaps TRBD1 as D (6 bases). Between the trimmed V and J ends, which lost 3 bases and 0 bases, there was a span of 15 bases. The CDR3 is 17 residues long. Germline V gene sequence: CDR1 MDHEN, CDR2 SYDVKM. Here the CDR3 reads CASSFRGNLYSNQPQHF. As DNA, the CDR3 is TGTGCCAGCAGTTTCAGGGGTAACTTATATAGCAATCAGCCCCAGCATTTT.

V gene TRBV6-5 combines with J gene TRBJ1-5; 8 nucleotides agree with TRBD1. The CDR3 covers 15 residues. J gave up 7 bases and V 5 bases, and 10 bases lay outside the gene matches. The germline V gene encodes CDR1 MNHEY and CDR2 SVGAGI. CDR3 loop: CASSHSSGGLQPQHF. In nucleotides, the CDR3 is TGTGCCAGCAGTCATTCATCAGGGGGCCTCCAGCCCCAGCATTTT.

The sample holds a few counts of this clone. Other DNA sequences in this sample translate to the same CDR3. V is TRBV7-2 and J is TRBJ2-7, with TRBD1 matching over 7 bases. Germline V lookup: CDR1 SGHTA, CDR2 FQGNSA. Trimming cost V 5 bases and J 2 bases; bases outside gene matches: 6. CDR3 length: 14 residues. CDR3 region: CASSPRQGTYEQYF. The CDR3 region has the DNA TGTGCCAGCAGCCCCAGACAGGGTACCTACGAGCAGTACTTC.

J is TRBJ2-1 and V is TRBV7-9, with TRBD2 identical over 9 bases. The CDR3 totals 15 residues. V gave up 3 bases and J gave up 7 bases; unmatched junction bases: 7. The germline gives CDR1 SEHNR, CDR2 FQNEAQ (reference sequence). CDR3 sequence: CASSFQGLAGNEQFF. The CDR3 region has the DNA TGTGCCAGCAGCTTTCAGGGACTAGCAGGTAATGAGCAGTTCTTC.

V is TRBV5-6 and J is TRBJ2-7; D may be TRBD2 (6 bases). CDR1 is SGHDT and CDR2 is YYEEEE in the germline V gene. The CDR3 extends over 15 amino acids. Trimming pared 0 bases from V and 4 bases from J, leaving 14 bases between. CDR3 nucleotide sequence: TGTGCCAGCAGCTTGGGAACTAGCTTCGGATACGAGCAGTACTTC. Its translation is CASSLGTSFGYEQYF.

This chain uses TRBV6-6 with TRBJ2-3; 9 nucleotides agree with TRBD2. Trimming took 5 bases from V and 0 from J; bases not matched to a gene: 9. The CDR3 contains 17 residues. Germline assignment: CDR1 MNHNY and CDR2 SVGAGI (reference sequence). CDR3: CASSQRLSGGSTDTQYF. CDR3 coding DNA: TGTGCCAGCAGTCAACGATTAAGCGGGGGGAGCACAGATACGCAGTATTTT.

Here the CDR3 DNA reads TGTGCCAGCAGCTGGGGGACAGTGCCTGCAGAAGCTTTCTTT. Protein sequence: CASSWGTVPAEAFF. The V call is TRBV28, the J call TRBJ1-1; 7 nucleotides align to TRBD1. J was trimmed by 8 bases and V by 6 bases; bases with no gene match: 12. This CDR3 is built from 14 residues. Germline V lookup: CDR1 MDHEN, CDR2 SYDVKM.

This chain uses TRBV5-1 with TRBJ2-3; TRBD2 matches 7 bases. CDR1 SGHRS and CDR2 YFSETQ come from the germline V gene. CDR3 length: 15 amino acids. V dropped 1 base and J dropped 5; count of bases not matched to a gene: 7. The CDR3 loop reads CASSLSAGVVDTQYF. The CDR3 bases are TGCGCCAGCAGCTTGTCTGCGGGAGTTGTAGATACGCAGTATTTT.

The chain joins TRBV9 to TRBJ2-1; tentative D call: TRBD2 (6 bases). CDR1 and CDR2 from the germline V gene are SGDLS and YYNGEE. The V gene lost 0 bases and the J gene lost 0 bases, with 16 bases spanning the gap. The CDR3 covers 18 residues. The CDR3 region has the DNA TGTGCCAGCAGCGTAGGGTCCTTCGACGGGAGCTCCTACAATGAGCAGTTCTTC. Translation gives CASSVGSFDGSSYNEQFF.

The chain carries TRBV19 and TRBJ2-1; 15 positions match TRBD2. V lost 5 bases and J lost 0; bases outside the gene matches: 5. This CDR3 has 18 residues. Per the germline V gene, CDR1 is LNHDA and CDR2 is SQIVND (reference sequence). The CDR3 loop is CASSLGLAGGGSYNEQFF. CDR3 DNA: TGTGCCAGTAGTCTAGGACTAGCGGGAGGGGGCTCCTACAATGAGCAGTTCTTC.

The rearrangement joins TRBV2 to TRBJ2-5, with 7 bases that match TRBD2. CDR1 is SNHLY, CDR2 FYNNEI, per germline. The CDR3 sequence is 13 residues long. V lost 5 bases, J lost 7 bases, and 7 bases stayed unmatched. The CDR3 DNA reads TGTGCCAGCAGTCTGGAAACGGGAGGGACCCAGTACTTC. Protein product: CASSLETGGTQYF.